This TCR beta chain was sequenced in a study of blood T cell repertoires in COVID-19. About the research overall: Some COVID-19 samples were acute and others convalescent; all came from the United States, Italy and Spain. Sample material is recorded as cDNA or gDNA derived from T cells, B-cell-depleted T cells, or PBMCs.

The assay was immunoSEQ multiplex PCR, and TCRdb's table has in-frame clones only and misses some. In the table there are around 360,000 clones, around 87% of which are singletons. This CDR3 has 16 residues. Germline V gene lookup returns CDR1 SEHNR and CDR2 FQNEAQ (reference sequence). Trimming cost V 5 bases and J 5 bases; bases outside gene matches: 8. The V and J genes are TRBV7-9 and TRBJ1-4; TRBD1 matches at 10 bases. Sequencing used peripheral blood. The receptor comes from a woman aged 25 to 39 with COVID-19, enrolled during active disease. In DNA form, the CDR3 reads TGTGCCAGCAGCGCGCAACCGGGACAGGGGAATGAAAAACTGTTTTTT. Its protein is CASSAQPGQGNEKLFF.